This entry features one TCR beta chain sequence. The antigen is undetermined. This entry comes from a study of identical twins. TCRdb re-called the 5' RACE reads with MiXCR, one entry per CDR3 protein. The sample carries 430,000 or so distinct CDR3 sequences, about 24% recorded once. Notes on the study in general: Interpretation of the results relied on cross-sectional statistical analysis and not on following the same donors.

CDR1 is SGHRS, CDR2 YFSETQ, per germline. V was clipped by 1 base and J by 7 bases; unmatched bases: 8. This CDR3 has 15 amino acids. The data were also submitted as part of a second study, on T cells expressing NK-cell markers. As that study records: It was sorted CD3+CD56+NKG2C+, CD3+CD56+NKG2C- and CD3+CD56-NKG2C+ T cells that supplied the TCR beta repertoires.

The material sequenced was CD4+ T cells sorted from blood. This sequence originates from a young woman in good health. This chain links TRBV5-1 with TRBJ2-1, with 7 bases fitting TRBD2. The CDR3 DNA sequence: TGCGCCAGCAGCTTGTACCTGGCCGGGGGGAATGAGCAGTTCTTC. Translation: CASSLYLAGGNEQFF.